The clone carrying this T cell receptor beta chain occurred once. Its antigen is currently unknown. The data are from a study of B cell selection in AIRE deficiency. Study-wide findings and caveats: About 30.6% of healthy-shared Treg sequences were found among patient Tconv cells. Shared Treg sequences had shorter CDR3s, biased toward rearrangements with few non-templated insertions.

Sorting defined conventional CD4 T cells as CD4+CD127+. TCRdb's table, derived via immunoSEQ multiplex PCR, lists solely in-frame clones and lacks some. The profile covers roughly 23,000 clones, with 97% appearing a single time and over 0.15% taken by the ten largest. The sequence was obtained from a human donor with AIRE deficiency. Input material: conventional CD4+ T cells sorted from PBMCs.

The CDR3, as DNA: TGTGCCAGCAGACCTCGAAGTCGAGACACCAATGAGCAGTTCTTC. Translated, it gives CASRPRSRDTNEQFF. The chain links TRBV5-4 to TRBJ2-1; D is uncertain. CDR1 SGHNT and CDR2 YYREEE come from the germline V gene (reference sequence). The CDR3 runs 15 residues. V lost 5 bases and J 6 bases, leaving 18 bases between the germline ends.